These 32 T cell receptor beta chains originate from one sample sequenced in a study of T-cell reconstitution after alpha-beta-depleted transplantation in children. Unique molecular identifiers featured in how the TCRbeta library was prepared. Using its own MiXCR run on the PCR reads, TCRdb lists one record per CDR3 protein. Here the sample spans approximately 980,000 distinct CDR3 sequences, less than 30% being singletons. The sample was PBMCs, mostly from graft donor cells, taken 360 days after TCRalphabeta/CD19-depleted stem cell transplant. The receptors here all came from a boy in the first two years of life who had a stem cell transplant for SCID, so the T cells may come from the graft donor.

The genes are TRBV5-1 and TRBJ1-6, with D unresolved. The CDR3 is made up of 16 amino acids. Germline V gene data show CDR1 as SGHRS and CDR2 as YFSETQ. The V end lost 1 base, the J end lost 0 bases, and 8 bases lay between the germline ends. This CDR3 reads CASSLNGSSYNSPLHF. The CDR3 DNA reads TGCGCCAGCAGCTTGAACGGGAGCTCCTATAATTCACCCCTCCACTTT.

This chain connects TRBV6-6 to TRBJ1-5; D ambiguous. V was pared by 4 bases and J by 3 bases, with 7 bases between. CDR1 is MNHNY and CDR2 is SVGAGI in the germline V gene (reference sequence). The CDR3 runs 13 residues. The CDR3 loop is CASSSHANQPQHF. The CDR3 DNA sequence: TGTGCCAGCAGTTCCCACGCCAATCAGCCCCAGCATTTT.

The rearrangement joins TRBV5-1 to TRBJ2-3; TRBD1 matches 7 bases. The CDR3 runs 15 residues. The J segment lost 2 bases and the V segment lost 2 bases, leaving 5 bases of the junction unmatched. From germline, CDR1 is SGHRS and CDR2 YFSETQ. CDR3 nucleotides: TGCGCCAGCAGCTTCCGGGACAGAAACACAGATACGCAGTATTTT. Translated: CASSFRDRNTDTQYF.

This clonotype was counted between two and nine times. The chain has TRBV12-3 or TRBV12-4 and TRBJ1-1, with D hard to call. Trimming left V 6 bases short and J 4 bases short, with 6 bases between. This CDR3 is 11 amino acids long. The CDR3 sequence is CASRSGTEAFF. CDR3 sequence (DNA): TGTGCCAGCAGGTCGGGCACTGAAGCTTTCTTT.

This CDR3 is CASSFSGQGAYEQYF. CDR3 DNA: TGTGCCAGCAGTTTCTCGGGACAGGGGGCCTACGAGCAGTACTTC. The chain is built from TRBV12-3 or TRBV12-4 and TRBJ2-7; 11 bases match TRBD1. The CDR3 consists of 15 residues. The ends lost 3 bases at V and 2 bases at J; junction bases unmatched: 3.

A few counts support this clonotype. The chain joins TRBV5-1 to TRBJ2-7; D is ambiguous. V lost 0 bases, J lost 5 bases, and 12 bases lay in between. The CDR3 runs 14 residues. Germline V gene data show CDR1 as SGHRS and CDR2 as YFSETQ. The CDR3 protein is CASSLDGSRNEQYF. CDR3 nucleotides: TGCGCCAGCAGCTTGGACGGCTCTAGGAACGAGCAGTACTTC.

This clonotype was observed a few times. The CDR3 coding sequence is TGTGCCAGCAGTCCGTCGGGTGTTTCACCCCTCCACTTT. It translates to CASSPSGVSPLHF. The chain recombines TRBV12-3 or TRBV12-4 with TRBJ1-6; D gene uncertain. Trimming stripped 5 bases from V and 9 bases from J, with 11 bases between. The CDR3 covers 13 residues.

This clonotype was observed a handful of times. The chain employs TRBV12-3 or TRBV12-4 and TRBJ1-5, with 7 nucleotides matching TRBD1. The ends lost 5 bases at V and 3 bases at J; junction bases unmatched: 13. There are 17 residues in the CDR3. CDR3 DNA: TGTGCCAGCAGTCCAACCGGGACAGCAAAATACAATCAGCCCCAGCATTTT. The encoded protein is CASSPTGTAKYNQPQHF.

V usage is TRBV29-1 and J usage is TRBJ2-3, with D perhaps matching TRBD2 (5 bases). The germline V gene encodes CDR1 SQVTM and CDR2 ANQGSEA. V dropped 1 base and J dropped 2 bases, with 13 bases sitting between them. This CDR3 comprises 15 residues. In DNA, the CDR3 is TGCAGCGTTGAAGTCATTAGCGTGCCCACAGATACGCAGTATTTT. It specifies CSVEVISVPTDTQYF.

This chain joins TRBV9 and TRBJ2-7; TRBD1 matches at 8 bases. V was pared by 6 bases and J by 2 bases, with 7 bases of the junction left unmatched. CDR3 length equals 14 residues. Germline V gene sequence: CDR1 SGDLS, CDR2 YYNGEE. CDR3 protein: CASTLGTGPYEQYF. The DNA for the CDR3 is TGTGCCAGCACTTTAGGGACAGGCCCCTACGAGCAGTACTTC.

The CDR3 DNA reads TGCGCCAGCAGCCAAGTACCGCTCCACGAGCAGTACTTC. It specifies CASSQVPLHEQYF. V and J are TRBV4-1 and TRBJ2-7; no clear D gene. The CDR3 runs to 13 residues. Looked up from germline, CDR1 is MGHRA and CDR2 is YSYEKL. Trimming shortened V by 1 base and J by 5 bases, and 9 bases separated the two germline ends.

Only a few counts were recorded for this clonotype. CDR3 DNA sequence: TGTGCCAGCAGTTACACAGCTCCGAGCTCCTATAATTCACCCCTCCACTTT. Translated: CASSYTAPSSYNSPLHF. The chain links TRBV6-5 to TRBJ1-6; no definite D call. CDR1 is MNHEY and CDR2 is SVGAGI in the germline V gene. CDR3 length equals 17 residues. The V end lost 2 bases, the J end lost 0 bases, and 11 bases lay between the germline ends.

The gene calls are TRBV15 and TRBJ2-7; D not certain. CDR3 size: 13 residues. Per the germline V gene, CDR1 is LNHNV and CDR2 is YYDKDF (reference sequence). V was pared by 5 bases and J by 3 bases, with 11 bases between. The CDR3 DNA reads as TGTGCCACCAGCCATCCGGATGGCTACGAGCAGTACTTC. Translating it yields CATSHPDGYEQYF.

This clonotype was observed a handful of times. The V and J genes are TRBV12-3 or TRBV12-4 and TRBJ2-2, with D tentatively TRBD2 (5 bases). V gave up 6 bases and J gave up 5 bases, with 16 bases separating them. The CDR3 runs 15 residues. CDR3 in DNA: TGTGCCAGCAGCTACGGACTGGATGGGACCGGGGAGCTGTTTTTT. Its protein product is CASSYGLDGTGELFF.

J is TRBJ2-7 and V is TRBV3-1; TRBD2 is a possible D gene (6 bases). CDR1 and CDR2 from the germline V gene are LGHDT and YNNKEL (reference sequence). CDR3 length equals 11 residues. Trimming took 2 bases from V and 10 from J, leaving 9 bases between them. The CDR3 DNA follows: TGTGCCAGCAGCCAACCGGGAGTCCAGTACTTC. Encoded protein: CASSQPGVQYF.

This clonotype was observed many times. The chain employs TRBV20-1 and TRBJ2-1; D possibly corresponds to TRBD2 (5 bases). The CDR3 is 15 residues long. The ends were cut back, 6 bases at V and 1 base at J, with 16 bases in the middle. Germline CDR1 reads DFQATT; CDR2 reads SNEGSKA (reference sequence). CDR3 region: CSARPLARSYNEQFF. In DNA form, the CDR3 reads TGCAGTGCCAGACCTCTAGCCCGGTCCTACAATGAGCAGTTCTTC.

CDR3 DNA: TGTGCCAGCAGCTTAGGAGGTTCGTTTTTCGAGCAGTACTTC. This translates into CASSLGGSFFEQYF. J is TRBJ2-7 and V is TRBV7-2; the D is unclear. This CDR3 is 14 amino acids long. V was cut by 1 base and J by 6 bases, with 13 bases left in between. Germline V lookup: CDR1 SGHTA, CDR2 FQGNSA.

The CDR3 loop reads CASRYGGTEAFF. The CDR3 DNA reads TGTGCCAGCAGATATGGTGGCACTGAAGCTTTCTTT. J is TRBJ1-1 and V is TRBV12-3 or TRBV12-4; D call uncertain. Trimming cost V 6 bases and J 4 bases, with 9 bases left between them. CDR3 length equals 12 residues.

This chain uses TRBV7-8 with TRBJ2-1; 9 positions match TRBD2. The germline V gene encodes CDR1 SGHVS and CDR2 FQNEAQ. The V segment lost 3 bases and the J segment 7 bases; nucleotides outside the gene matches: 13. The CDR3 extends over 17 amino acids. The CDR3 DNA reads TGTGCCAGCAGCTTTGGACGAGCGGGGGGTCTAGTGAATGAGCAGTTCTTC. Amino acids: CASSFGRAGGLVNEQFF.

The CDR3 loop is CASSLDRNGELFF. Here the CDR3 DNA reads TGCGCCAGCAGTCTCGATAGGAACGGGGAGCTGTTTTTT. The V gene is TRBV23-1, the J gene TRBJ2-2, with D uncertain. TRBV23-1 is treated as an ORF (open reading frame) with a function not yet certain. V gave up 4 bases and J gave up 7 bases, with 10 bases separating them. The CDR3 has 13 residues.

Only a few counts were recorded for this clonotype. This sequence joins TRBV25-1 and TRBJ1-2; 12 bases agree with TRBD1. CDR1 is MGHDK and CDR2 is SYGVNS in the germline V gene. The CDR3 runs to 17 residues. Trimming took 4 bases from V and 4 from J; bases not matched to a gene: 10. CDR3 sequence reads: CASSARGTGGFGYGYTF. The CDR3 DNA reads TGTGCCAGCAGTGCCCGCGGGACAGGGGGCTTCGGCTATGGCTACACCTTC.

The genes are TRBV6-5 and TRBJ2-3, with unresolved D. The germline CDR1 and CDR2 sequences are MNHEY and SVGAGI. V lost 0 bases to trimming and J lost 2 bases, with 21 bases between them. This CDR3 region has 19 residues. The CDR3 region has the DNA TGTGCCAGCAGTTACTCGAAGGTTGGAGAGACCTACCACACAGATACGCAGTATTTT. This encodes CASSYSKVGETYHTDTQYF.

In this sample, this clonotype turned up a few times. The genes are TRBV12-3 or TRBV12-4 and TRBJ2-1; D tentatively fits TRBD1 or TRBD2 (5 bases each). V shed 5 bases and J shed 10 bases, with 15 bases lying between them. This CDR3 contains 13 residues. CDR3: CASSIWGSPEQFF. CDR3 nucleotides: TGTGCCAGCAGTATCTGGGGGTCCCCGGAGCAGTTCTTC.

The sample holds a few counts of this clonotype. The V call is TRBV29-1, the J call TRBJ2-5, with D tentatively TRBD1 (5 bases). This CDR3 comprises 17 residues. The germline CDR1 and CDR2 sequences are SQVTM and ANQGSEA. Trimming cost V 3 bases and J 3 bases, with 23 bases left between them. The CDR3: CSVDRARDTIQEETQYF. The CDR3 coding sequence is TGCAGCGTTGATCGGGCCAGGGATACTATTCAGGAAGAGACCCAGTACTTC.

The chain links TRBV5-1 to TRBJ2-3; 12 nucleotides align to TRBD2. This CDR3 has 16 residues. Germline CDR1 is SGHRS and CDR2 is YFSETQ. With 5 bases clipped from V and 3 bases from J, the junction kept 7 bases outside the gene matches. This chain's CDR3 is CASRPTSGGRTDTQYF. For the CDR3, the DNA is TGCGCCAGCAGGCCAACTAGCGGGGGGAGGACAGATACGCAGTATTTT. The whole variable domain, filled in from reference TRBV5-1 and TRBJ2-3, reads KAGVTQTPRYLIKTRGQQVTLSCSPISGHRSVSWYQQTPGQGLQFLFEYFSETQRNKGNFPGRFSGRQFSNSRSEMNVSTLELGDSALYLCASRPTSGGRTDTQYFGPGTRLTVL.

DNA for the CDR3: TGCAGTGCTAGCTTGACTAGCGGGGGGGCCGGCGGCGATACGCAGTATTTT. Protein: CSASLTSGGAGGDTQYF. The chain has TRBV20-1 and TRBJ2-3, with 14 bases fitting TRBD2. This CDR3 contains 17 residues. V lost 3 bases, J lost 6 bases, and 11 bases stayed unmatched. Germline CDR1 and CDR2: DFQATT and SNEGSKA (reference sequence).

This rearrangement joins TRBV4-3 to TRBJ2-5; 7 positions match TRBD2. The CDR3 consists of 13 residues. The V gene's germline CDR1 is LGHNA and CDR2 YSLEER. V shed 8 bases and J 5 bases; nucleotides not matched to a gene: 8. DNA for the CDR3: TGCGCCAGCCTCCGGGGGGAGAGGGAGACCCAGTACTTC. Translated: CASLRGERETQYF.

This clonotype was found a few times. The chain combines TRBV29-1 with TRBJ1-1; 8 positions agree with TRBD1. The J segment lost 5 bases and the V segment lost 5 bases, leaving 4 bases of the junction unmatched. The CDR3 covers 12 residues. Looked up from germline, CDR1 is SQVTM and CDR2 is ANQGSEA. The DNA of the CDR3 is TGCAGCGTTTCCAGGGGGCGGACTGAAGCTTTCTTT. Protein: CSVSRGRTEAFF.

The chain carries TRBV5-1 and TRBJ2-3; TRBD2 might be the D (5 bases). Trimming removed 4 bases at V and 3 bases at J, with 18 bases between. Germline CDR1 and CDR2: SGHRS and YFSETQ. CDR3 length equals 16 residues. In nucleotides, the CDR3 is TGCGCCAGCAGCCCCAACTACGACTACGGTACAGATACGCAGTATTTT. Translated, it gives CASSPNYDYGTDTQYF.

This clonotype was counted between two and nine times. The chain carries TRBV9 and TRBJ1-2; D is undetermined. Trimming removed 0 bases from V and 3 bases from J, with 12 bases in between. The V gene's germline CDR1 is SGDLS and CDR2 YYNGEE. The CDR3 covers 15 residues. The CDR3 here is CASSVGPTEDYGYTF. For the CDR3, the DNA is TGTGCCAGCAGCGTAGGGCCTACAGAAGACTATGGCTACACCTTC.

The CDR3: CASSQDPRFYGYTF. CDR3 nucleotide sequence: TGCGCCAGCAGCCAAGATCCACGGTTCTATGGCTACACCTTC. The genes are TRBV4-1 and TRBJ1-2; D gene ambiguous. The germline gives CDR1 MGHRA, CDR2 YSYEKL. This CDR3 is built from 14 residues. V was clipped by 0 bases and J by 4 bases, with 9 bases between them.

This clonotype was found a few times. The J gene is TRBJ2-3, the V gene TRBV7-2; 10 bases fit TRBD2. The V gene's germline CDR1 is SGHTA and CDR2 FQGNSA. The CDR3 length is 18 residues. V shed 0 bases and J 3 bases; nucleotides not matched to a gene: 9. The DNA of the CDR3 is TGTGCCAGCAGCTTAGCTCAGGTAGCGGGGGGTACGACAGATACGCAGTATTTT. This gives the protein CASSLAQVAGGTTDTQYF.